These 8 T cell receptor beta chains came from one sample sequenced in a study of blood T cell repertoires in COVID-19. Clones were sequenced by immunoSEQ multiplex PCR, and TCRdb holds only the in-frame ones, with some missing. This table holds some 300,000 clones, approximately 88% found once. What was sequenced was peripheral blood. The receptor source for this set is a woman between 25 and 40 years old who had recovered from COVID-19.

The gene calls are TRBV4-3 and TRBJ2-7; TRBD2 matches 11 bases. V gave up 0 bases and J gave up 3 bases; unmatched junction bases: 1. This CDR3 is built from 15 residues. Germline-derived CDR1 and CDR2 are LGHNA and YSLEER. The CDR3 spells CASSQDTSGGYEQYF. Written as DNA, the CDR3 is TGCGCCAGCAGCCAAGATACTAGCGGGGGCTACGAGCAGTACTTC.

The V gene is TRBV2, the J gene TRBJ1-1; TRBD1 might be the D (6 bases). The V end lost 6 bases, the J end lost 1 base, and 18 bases lay between the germline ends. This CDR3 has 16 residues. Germline-derived CDR1 and CDR2 are SNHLY and FYNNEI. The CDR3 DNA reads as TGTGCCAGCAGAAGCCGGGGGGCGAGGGGGAACACTGAAGCTTTCTTT. Protein sequence: CASRSRGARGNTEAFF.

The CDR3 region has the DNA TGTGCCAGCAGCTTAGGGAGCTACAATGAGCAGTTCTTC. Its translation is CASSLGSYNEQFF. This sequence joins TRBV7-8 and TRBJ2-1; D is ambiguous. The CDR3 runs 13 residues. CDR1 SGHVS and CDR2 FQNEAQ come from the germline V gene. The germline V and J ends were trimmed by 1 base and 3 bases, with 4 bases remaining between them.

CDR3 amino acids: CSVPIIGGGYTF. CDR3 nucleotides: TGCAGCGTACCCATTATCGGTGGTGGCTACACCTTC. This chain connects TRBV29-1 to TRBJ1-2; D uncertain. V was clipped by 6 bases and J by 7 bases, with 15 bases between them. The CDR3 sequence is 12 residues long. The germline gives CDR1 SQVTM, CDR2 ANQGSEA.

The chain recombines TRBV6-1 with TRBJ2-5, with TRBD2 matching 12 bases. With 1 base clipped from V and 9 bases from J, the junction kept 6 bases outside the gene matches. The CDR3 covers 15 residues. CDR1 and CDR2 (germline): MNHNS, SASEGT. The CDR3 region is CASSEVSGTSGPQYF. As DNA, the CDR3 is TGTGCCAGCAGTGAAGTATCGGGGACTAGCGGGCCCCAGTACTTC.

There are a few counts of this clone. This chain connects TRBV7-2 to TRBJ1-1; perhaps TRBD1 as D (5 bases). Trimming pared 2 bases from V and 10 bases from J, leaving 17 bases between. CDR3 length equals 14 residues. Germline V lookup: CDR1 SGHTA, CDR2 FQGNSA. The CDR3 sequence is CASSLYKQGDGAFF. CDR3 coding DNA: TGTGCCAGCAGCTTATATAAACAAGGGGATGGAGCTTTCTTT.

This rearrangement joins TRBV5-1 to TRBJ2-1; 9 nucleotides line up with TRBD1. V lost 0 bases to trimming and J lost 6 bases; unmatched junction nucleotides: 7. The CDR3 spans 16 residues. The germline V gene has CDR1 SGHRS and CDR2 YFSETQ. In DNA, the CDR3 is TGCGCCAGCAGCTTGGGCGGGACAGGGATCTCCAATGAGCAGTTCTTC. This codes for CASSLGGTGISNEQFF.

This clone occurred a few times. The rearrangement uses TRBV3-1 (or the pseudogene TRBV3-2) and TRBJ1-6, with D possibly TRBD1 on 6 matching bases. The CDR3 extends over 19 amino acids. Germline V gene sequence: CDR1 LGHDT, CDR2 YNNKEL (reference sequence). With 6 bases removed from V and 0 bases from J, the gap between germline ends came to 21 bases. The CDR3 reads CASRPTPGHLSSYNSPLHF. In DNA, the CDR3 is TGTGCCAGCAGACCGACCCCGGGACACCTGAGCTCCTATAATTCACCCCTCCACTTT.